Reported below is one T cell receptor beta chain. A read error is likely, as this CDR3 ends without the conserved phenylalanine or tryptophan. This record belongs to a study of blood T cells in healthy people across ages. Primed by a sample-barcoded 5' primer and a J-beta primer mix, a second PCR proceeded for about 6 to 11 cycles. Each cDNA molecule received a tag from a template-switch adaptor that had 12 random nucleotides. From the 5' RACE reads, TCRdb called clonotypes with MiXCR, one entry per CDR3 protein. The repertoire holds about 620,000 distinct CDR3 sequences, with more than 20% as singletons. A minimum of 6.5 million PBMCs was isolated per sample. Total RNA extracted from each sample amounted to at least 5 micrograms. The CDR3 sequence is 12 residues long. Per germline, CDR1 LNHNV and CDR2 YYDKDF (reference sequence).

Sequencing was performed on blood. The clonotype originates from a man between 65 and 80 years old in good health. The J gene is TRBJ2-5, the V gene TRBV15; D remains unclear. TRBJ2-1 explains the end of the DNA better; the J call may be wrong. The CDR3 loop reads CATSPPDNEQFL. The CDR3 DNA reads as TGTGCCACCAGCCCCCCGGACAATGAGCAGTTCCTC.